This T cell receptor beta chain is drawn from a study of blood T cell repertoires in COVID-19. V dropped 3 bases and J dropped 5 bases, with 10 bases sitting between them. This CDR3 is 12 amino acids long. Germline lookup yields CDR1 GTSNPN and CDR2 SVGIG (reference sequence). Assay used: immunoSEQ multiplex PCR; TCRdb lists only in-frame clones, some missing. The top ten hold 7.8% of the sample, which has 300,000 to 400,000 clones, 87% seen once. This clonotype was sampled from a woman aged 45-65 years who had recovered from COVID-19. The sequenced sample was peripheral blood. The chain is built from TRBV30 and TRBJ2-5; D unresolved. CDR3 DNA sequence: TGTGCCTGGAGCCAGGTCGTGGAGACCCAGTACTTC. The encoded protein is CAWSQVVETQYF. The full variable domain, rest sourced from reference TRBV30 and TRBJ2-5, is SQTIHQWPATLVQPVGSPLSLECTVEGTSNPNLYWYRQAAGRGLQLLFYSVGIGQISSEVPQNLSASRPQDRQFILSSKKLLLSDSGFYLCAWSQVVETQYFGPGTRLLVL.